This is a list of T cell receptor beta chains from one sample in a study of vaccination and CD4 T cells after COVID-19. The antigens these receptors bind are not known. From the PCR reads, TCRdb called clonotypes with MiXCR, one entry per CDR3 protein. There are about 22,000 distinct CDR3 sequences in the sample; 30% to 40% occur only once, and about 27% lies in the top ten. The sample consisted of CD4+ T cells from blood, cultured in vitro, taken about 7 months after SARS-CoV-2 vaccination. The receptors here all came from a human donor who had recovered from COVID-19. Both conserved end residues are part of each CDR3. A D gene is named only where the DNA matches it firmly. Where a row states a size, it is once, few, many or the class of an expanded clone; other rows omit it.

>15|NA|TRBJ1-5|TRBV20-1|NA
TGCAGTGCTAGGAAGGGACCGCCGGGCAATCAGCCCCAGCATTTT
CSARKGPPGNQPQHF
>13|NA|TRBJ1-1|TRBV20-1|few
TGCAGTGCTAAGAGGGCCCTGAACACTGAAGCTTTCTTT
CSAKRALNTEAFF
>12|NA|TRBJ2-7|TRBV7-9|NA
TGTGCCAGCAGCGCCCTGGGGTACGAGCAGTACTTC
CASSALGYEQYF
>16|NA|TRBJ2-3|TRBV11-2|NA
TGTGCCAGCAGCATGACGGTAGGGGATAGCACAGATACGCAGTATTTT
CASSMTVGDSTDTQYF
>16|NA|TRBJ1-5|TRBV7-8|few
TGTGCCAGCAGCTTCGCCGACGAGGGATCGTGGCAGCCCCAGCATTTT
CASSFADEGSWQPQHF
>15|NA|TRBJ1-1|TRBV5-1|NA
TGCGCCAGCAGCCAAACTACAGGAGGGAACGCTGAAGCTTTCTTT
CASSQTTGGNAEAFF
>13|TRBD1|TRBJ1-2|TRBV12-3/TRBV12-4|few
TGTGCCAGCAGTACAGGGGAACGCTATGGCTACACCTTC
CASSTGERYGYTF
>17|NA|TRBJ1-3|TRBV20-1|NA
TGCAGTGCTAGAAAGTGGGCGGCAGGGTTGGAGGGAAACACCATATATTTT
CSARKWAAGLEGNTIYF
>17|NA|TRBJ1-5|TRBV19|NA
TGTGCCAGTAGTAGCCACCGGGGGGCGTTAAGCAATCAGCCCCAGCATTTT
CASSSHRGALSNQPQHF
>16|NA|TRBJ1-2|TRBV7-9|NA
TGTGCCAGCAGCATCCGGACGGGCCTTTTTGCCTATGGCTACACCTTC
CASSIRTGLFAYGYTF
>11|NA|TRBJ2-7|TRBV20-1|NA
TGCAGTGCTAGCGACAGCTACGAGCAGTACTTC
CSASDSYEQYF
>15|NA|TRBJ2-5|TRBV19|NA
TGTGCCAGTAGTACCCCAAGAGGGTCCCAAGAGACCCAGTACTTC
CASSTPRGSQETQYF
>15|NA|TRBJ1-5|TRBV5-8|NA
TGTGCCAGCAGCTTGGGGACAGATAGCAATCAGCCCCAGCATTTT
CASSLGTDSNQPQHF
>13|NA|TRBJ1-2|TRBV20-1|few
TGCAGTGCTAGAGATCAATGGGTTAATGGCTACACCTTC
CSARDQWVNGYTF
>12|TRBD1|TRBJ1-6|TRBV20-1|medium-sized
TGCAGTGCCCGACAGGGAGATTCACCCCTCCACTTT
CSARQGDSPLHF
>16|NA|TRBJ1-6|TRBV9|once
TGTGCCAGCAGCTCCCGGGGGAACCCGCGGGGTTCACCCCTCCACTTT
CASSSRGNPRGSPLHF
>14|NA|TRBJ2-5|TRBV28|NA
TGTGCCAGCAGTCGGGGAGGGGGCTGGGAGACCCAGTACTTC
CASSRGGGWETQYF
>17|TRBD2|TRBJ2-3|TRBV4-1|NA
TGCGCCAGCAGCCAACAGCGGGGGGGTTATAGCACAGATACGCAGTATTTT
CASSQQRGGYSTDTQYF
>15|NA|TRBJ2-5|TRBV5-8|NA
TGTGCCAGCAGCTCGGCGTGGGGTCCCGGAGAGACCCAGTACTTC
CASSSAWGPGETQYF
>11|NA|TRBJ2-1|TRBV2|NA
TGTGCCAGCAGTGGGTGGGAGACCCAGTTCTTC
CASSGWETQFF
>12|NA|TRBJ2-1|TRBV18|NA
TGTGCCAGCTCACCATTAGGGAGTGAGCAGTTCTTC
CASSPLGSEQFF
>15|NA|TRBJ2-2|TRBV21-1|NA
TGTGCCGGCGCGAGGCGGCGAACGAACACCGGGGAGCTGTTTTTT
CAGARRRTNTGELFF
>17|TRBD1|TRBJ2-7|TRBV7-8|NA
TGTGCCAGCAGCCTCCCGGAGACAGGGGCTCTCTCCTACGAGCAGTACTTC
CASSLPETGALSYEQYF
>12|NA|TRBJ2-3|TRBV7-3|few
TGTGCCAGCAGCTCCGCCCCAGATACGCAGTATTTT
CASSSAPDTQYF
>16|TRBD1|TRBJ2-1|TRBV7-2|NA
TGTGCCAGCAGCGGATTATGGACAGGGCCCTACAATGAGCAGTTCTTC
CASSGLWTGPYNEQFF
>14|TRBD1|TRBJ1-2|TRBV19|NA
TGTGCCAGTAGCACTGGACAGGGGGCATTTGGCTACACCTTC
CASSTGQGAFGYTF
>16|NA|TRBJ1-1|TRBV7-2|NA
TGTGCCAGCAGCCGTAAACTCAGGTTCCCGGGGACTGAAGCTTTCTTT
CASSRKLRFPGTEAFF
>16|NA|TRBJ2-7|TRBV27|few
TGTGCCAGCAGTTTGGTGGGGCGCGGCCCTCCTTACGAGCAGTACTTC
CASSLVGRGPPYEQYF
>16|TRBD2|TRBJ2-1|TRBV20-1|NA
TGCAGTGCGTCCGACTGGGGTAGCGGGAGGGCCGAGGCCCAGTTCTTC
CSASDWGSGRAEAQFF
>13|NA|TRBJ2-7|TRBV20-1|NA
TGCAGTGCTAGAGGCCCCTCCTTCGGCGAGCAGTACTTC
CSARGPSFGEQYF
>15|NA|TRBJ1-1|TRBV24-1|NA
TGTGCCACCAGTGAGGCCGGAGCAGCGAACACTGAAGCTTTCTTT
CATSEAGAANTEAFF
>14|TRBD1|TRBJ2-5|TRBV28|few
TGTGCCAGCAGTCTAACAGGGGAACGAGAGACCCAGTACTTC
CASSLTGERETQYF
>15|TRBD1|TRBJ2-3|TRBV6-1|NA
TGTGCCAGCAGGATGGGGGGACAGGGCACAGATACGCAGTATTTT
CASRMGGQGTDTQYF
>14|TRBD2|TRBJ2-7|TRBV11-1|NA
TGTGCCAGCAGCAAGACTAGCGGCTCCTACGAGCAGTACTTC
CASSKTSGSYEQYF
>18|TRBD2|TRBJ2-1|TRBV7-8|NA
TGTGCCAGCAGCTTAGCGATTCGCCTAGCGGGAGGTCCCAATGAGCAGTTCTTC
CASSLAIRLAGGPNEQFF
>16|TRBD2|TRBJ2-3|TRBV19|NA
TGTGCCAGTAGTATGGGACTAGCGGGACTTGCAGATACGCAGTATTTT
CASSMGLAGLADTQYF
>16|NA|TRBJ1-5|TRBV7-8|few
TGTGCCAGCAGCTTAGTGGGAGGCAGGGCTGATCAGCCCCAGCATTTT
CASSLVGGRADQPQHF
>15|NA|TRBJ2-5|TRBV28|NA
TGTGCCAGCAGTTTACCGGCGCAGGGGGGAGAGACCCAGTACTTC
CASSLPAQGGETQYF
>14|NA|TRBJ2-5|TRBV7-2|many
TGTGCCAGCAGCCTAAACAGGGGGGGAGAGACCCAGTACTTC
CASSLNRGGETQYF
>10|NA|TRBJ2-1|TRBV20-1|few
TGCAGTGCCATAACCTATGAGCAGTTCTTC
CSAITYEQFF
>15|TRBD1|TRBJ1-1|TRBV11-3|few
TGTGCCAGCAGCTCCCAGGGGGCGCTGGACACTGAAGCTTTCTTT
CASSSQGALDTEAFF
>11|NA|TRBJ2-7|TRBV20-1|NA
TGCAGTGCTACCAGGAACTACGAGCAGTACTTC
CSATRNYEQYF
>17|NA|TRBJ1-6|TRBV28|NA
TGTGCCAGCAGTTTATATGGGCCTGGGCAGTTAAATTCACCCCTCCACTTT
CASSLYGPGQLNSPLHF
>13|NA|TRBJ2-3|TRBV19|few
TGTGCCAGTAGTATAGCCCTTATGGATACGCAGTATTTT
CASSIALMDTQYF
>12|NA|TRBJ2-7|TRBV6-1|NA
TGTGCCAGCAGTGAATCGTGGGGCGAGCAGTACTTC
CASSESWGEQYF
>14|NA|TRBJ2-7|TRBV15|few
TGTGCCACCAGCAGAGGTGGGGTGGCCTACGAGCAGTACTTC
CATSRGGVAYEQYF
>12|NA|TRBJ2-5|TRBV30|few
TGTGCCTGGAGTAGCGGTTCAGAGACCCAGTACTTC
CAWSSGSETQYF
>15|TRBD1|TRBJ2-3|TRBV29-1|NA
TGCAGCGTTGTTCGGGACAGGGGAGGGTCAGATACGCAGTATTTT
CSVVRDRGGSDTQYF
>14|NA|TRBJ1-5|TRBV4-1|NA
TGCGCCAGCAGCCAAGATAGCCTTAATCAGCCCCAGCATTTT
CASSQDSLNQPQHF
>15|NA|TRBJ2-7|TRBV3-1|once
TGTGCCAGCAGCCAGCTTGGTGGACCCTCCTACGAGCAGTACTTC
CASSQLGGPSYEQYF
>15|NA|TRBJ1-2|TRBV20-1|few
TGCAGTGCTGGAGGGGGGAGGGGAGATAACTATGGCTACACCTTC
CSAGGGRGDNYGYTF
>15|TRBD1|TRBJ1-2|TRBV2|few
TGTGCCAGCAGTATTCAGCAGGGGGCCAACTATGGCTACACCTTC
CASSIQQGANYGYTF
>12|TRBD1|TRBJ2-7|TRBV20-1|NA
TGCAGTGCGGAAGGGACAGGGGCCGAGCAGTACTTC
CSAEGTGAEQYF
>15|NA|TRBJ1-1|TRBV6-5|NA
TGTGCCAGCAGTTACTCGCCCAGGGACAACACTGAAGCTTTCTTT
CASSYSPRDNTEAFF
>15|NA|TRBJ1-1|TRBV7-9|NA
TGTGCCAGCAGCCCGGTGACACCCTGGACCACTGAAGCTTTCTTT
CASSPVTPWTTEAFF
>14|TRBD2|TRBJ2-3|TRBV6-1|NA
TGTGCCAGCAGACTAGCGGGAGGCACAGATACGCAGTATTTT
CASRLAGGTDTQYF
>18|TRBD1|TRBJ1-6|TRBV28|few
TGTGCCAGCAGTAGGACAGGGGGCTTTAGCTCCTATAATTCACCCCTCCACTTT
CASSRTGGFSSYNSPLHF